This T cell receptor beta chain was sequenced during a study of early T cells in non-severe SARS-CoV-2 infection. Study context: Unsorted whole-blood RNA was sequenced in bulk, leaving chains unpaired. Findings of the study overall: The matching step, a VDJdb search, favored anti-spike CD8 responses and missed private and CD4 specificities.

Unique molecular identifier tags were affixed to discrete cDNA molecules. Each CDR3 protein is one row after TCRdb ran MiXCR on the 5' RACE reads. Counted here are 35,000 to 50,000 distinct CDR3 sequences, 6% to 6.5% occurring once; the ten biggest clones make up 12%. The CDR3 covers 12 residues. Germline V CDR1 and CDR2: MNHNY, SVGAGI (reference sequence). V shed 5 bases and J shed 1 base, with 2 bases lying between them. A few counts support this clonotype. As yet, its antigen is unknown. The V gene is TRBV6-6, the J gene TRBJ2-2, with D unresolved. The sample comprised whole blood. This TCR was sampled from an adult who was a healthcare worker with PCR-confirmed SARS-CoV-2 infection or an uninfected control (not recorded which). Here the CDR3 DNA reads TGTGCCAGCAGTCGGAACACCGGGGAGCTGTTTTTT. It translates to CASSRNTGELFF.